The clone carrying this T cell receptor beta chain has just a few counts. Germline-derived CDR1 and CDR2 are LNHDA and SQIVND (reference sequence). The junction had 7 bases not matched to a gene; V was cut back by 5 bases and J by 2 bases. The CDR3 has 16 residues. The sample belongs to a study of blood T cell repertoires in COVID-19. Study-wide background: Material from acute and convalescent COVID-19 was sourced from the United States, Italy and Spain. In each case, the material was cDNA or gDNA derived from T cells, B-cell-depleted T cells, or PBMCs.

The authors' processing: How many nucleated cells were present was estimated from reference gene primer amplification. Only in-frame clones appear in the TCRdb table, and some are missing; sequencing was by immunoSEQ multiplex PCR. V and J calls and clone size follow that table, whereas D and trimming were derived from the DNA. The sample shows some 100,000 clones, less than 95% of them seen only once. The source of this sequence is a man over 45 with acute or convalescent COVID-19. The chain links TRBV19 to TRBJ1-2; 11 bases match TRBD1. Sample: peripheral blood. The CDR3 nucleotides read TGTGCCAGTAGTGGTATCGGGACAGGGGGGAACTATGGCTACACCTTC. This gives the protein CASSGIGTGGNYGYTF.